This T cell receptor beta chain was captured by sequencing in a study of T-cell reconstitution after alpha-beta-depleted transplantation in children. Study observations and caveats: When one year had passed after transplant, most T-cell counts and diversity came from newly produced T cells.

A note on this clonotype: Its antigen remains unidentified.

For TCRbeta, the library was prepared with unique molecular identifiers. TCRdb passed the PCR reads through MiXCR, listing each CDR3 protein once. The table has 330,000 or so distinct CDR3 sequences, over 7.5% seen once; the top ten hold about 8.2%. V was pared by 3 bases and J by 5 bases, with 14 bases between. CDR3 length: 14 amino acids. Germline lookup yields CDR1 MNHEY and CDR2 SMNVEV (reference sequence). The clonotype comes from a female patient under 10 years old who had a stem cell transplant for Fanconi anemia, so the T cells may come from the graft donor. This sequence joins TRBV27 and TRBJ2-7, with TRBD1 as a possible D gene (5 bases). The source material was peripheral blood, sampled 360 days after TCRalphabeta/CD19-depleted stem cell transplant. CDR3 residues: CASSFNRIPHEQYF. The CDR3 region has the DNA TGTGCCAGCAGTTTTAACAGGATCCCCCACGAGCAGTACTTC.